A selection of T cell receptor beta chains follows, all from one sample in a study of T-cell reconstitution after alpha-beta-depleted transplantation in children. Via MiXCR, TCRdb re-called the PCR reads, giving one row per CDR3 protein. This table holds hundreds of thousands of distinct CDR3 sequences, about 23% found once. Source: PBMCs, mostly from graft donor cells, taken 360 days after TCRalphabeta/CD19-depleted stem cell transplant. The receptors stem from a boy in the first two years of life who had a stem cell transplant for acute myeloid leukemia, so the T cells may come from the graft donor. Each CDR3 is given with its conserved first and last residue. Fields, in order: J gene, clone size, D gene, V gene, CDR3 protein, CDR3 DNA. D genes are given only for firm matches. Size values are once, few and many counts, or a class for expanded clones, and some rows have none.

>TRBJ1-1|many|NA|TRBV11-2
CASWGGPRAEAFF
TGTGCCAGCTGGGGGGGGCCACGGGCTGAAGCTTTCTTT
>TRBJ2-7|many|NA|TRBV7-2
CASRGTGVSYEQYF
TGTGCCAGCAGGGGGACCGGGGTCTCCTACGAGCAGTACTTC
>TRBJ1-5|NA|NA|TRBV12-3/TRBV12-4
CASSLWNQPQHF
TGTGCCAGCAGTTTATGGAACCAGCCCCAGCATTTT
>TRBJ2-1|few|TRBD2|TRBV20-1
CSARGSGGGNEQFF
TGCAGTGCTAGAGGAAGCGGGGGAGGAAATGAGCAGTTCTTC
>TRBJ2-1|NA|NA|TRBV10-3
CAISVSGQGGPNEQFF
TGTGCCATCAGTGTCTCTGGACAGGGAGGGCCCAATGAGCAGTTCTTC
>TRBJ2-1|NA|TRBD2|TRBV11-2
CASSRTSGLSSYNEQFF
TGTGCCAGCAGCCGGACTAGCGGGCTTAGCTCCTACAATGAGCAGTTCTTC
>TRBJ1-4|few|NA|TRBV4-3
CASSQAGMSNEKLFF
TGCGCCAGCAGCCAAGCTGGGATGTCTAATGAAAAACTGTTTTTT
>TRBJ2-7|NA|NA|TRBV5-1
CASSLAGESYEQYF
TGCGCCAGCAGCTTGGCCGGGGAATCCTACGAGCAGTACTTC
>TRBJ2-2|NA|NA|TRBV5-5
CASSLVTGSNTGELFF
TGTGCCAGCAGCTTGGTGACGGGTTCGAACACCGGGGAGCTGTTTTTT
>TRBJ1-3|many|NA|TRBV20-1
CSARDTVSGNTIYF
TGCAGTGCTAGAGATACAGTCTCTGGAAACACCATATATTTT
>TRBJ1-2|few|NA|TRBV4-3
CASSQDYLRVLYGYTF
TGCGCCAGCAGCCAAGATTATCTCAGAGTCCTCTATGGCTACACCTTC
>TRBJ2-2|many|NA|TRBV28
CASGPYLPNTGELFF
TGTGCCAGCGGCCCGTACCTACCCAACACCGGGGAGCTGTTTTTT
>TRBJ2-5|few|NA|TRBV20-1
CSARDPVKETQYF
TGCAGTGCTAGAGATCCTGTTAAAGAGACCCAGTACTTC
>TRBJ2-5|many|NA|TRBV29-1
CSVEDQGRIQETQYF
TGCAGCGTTGAAGATCAGGGAAGGATCCAAGAGACCCAGTACTTC
>TRBJ1-2|NA|NA|TRBV12-3/TRBV12-4
CASSFWGHGYGYTF
TGTGCCAGCAGTTTTTGGGGACACGGCTATGGCTACACCTTC
>TRBJ2-1|many|TRBD2|TRBV4-3
CASSQDLLAGDVGAYNEQFF
TGCGCCAGCAGCCAAGATTTACTAGCGGGGGACGTCGGTGCCTACAATGAGCAGTTCTTC
>TRBJ2-5|many|TRBD1|TRBV20-1
CSASPGTGETQYF
TGCAGTGCTAGCCCCGGGACAGGGGAGACCCAGTACTTC
>TRBJ1-3|few|NA|TRBV20-1
CSAHITGLGNTIYF
TGCAGTGCCCACATAACGGGGTTGGGAAACACCATATATTTT
>TRBJ2-1|few|NA|TRBV25-1
CASSEYGGSPSYEQFF
TGTGCCAGCAGTGAATATGGGGGCTCCCCCTCGTATGAGCAGTTCTTC
>TRBJ2-7|NA|NA|TRBV4-3
CASSQDEKGVREQYF
TGCGCCAGCAGCCAAGATGAGAAGGGTGTGAGGGAGCAGTACTTC
>TRBJ2-1|NA|NA|TRBV6-5
CASSSPRDQFF
TGTGCCAGCAGCTCTCCACGTGATCAGTTCTTC
>TRBJ1-1|once|NA|TRBV19
CASIGKVGEAFF
TGTGCCAGTATCGGTAAGGTAGGAGAAGCTTTCTTT
>TRBJ1-5|few|NA|TRBV5-6
CASSLDPGQPQHF
TGTGCCAGCAGCTTAGATCCGGGTCAGCCCCAGCATTTT
>TRBJ2-3|NA|TRBD1|TRBV25-1
CASSEIGRGQTDTQYF
TGTGCCAGCAGTGAAATCGGCAGGGGGCAAACAGATACGCAGTATTTT
>TRBJ2-5|NA|NA|TRBV20-1
CSASNGRTQQETQYF
TGCAGTGCTAGTAATGGGAGGACCCAACAAGAGACCCAGTACTTC
>TRBJ2-5|many|NA|TRBV29-1
CSVRWTNQETQYF
TGCAGCGTCAGGTGGACTAACCAAGAGACCCAGTACTTC
>TRBJ2-3|NA|NA|TRBV7-6
CASSLLRGDTQYF
TGTGCCAGCAGCTTATTGAGGGGTGATACGCAGTATTTT
>TRBJ2-1|few|NA|TRBV12-3/TRBV12-4
CASSVQGATYNEQFF
TGTGCCAGCAGTGTACAGGGTGCCACCTACAATGAGCAGTTCTTC
>TRBJ1-1|NA|NA|TRBV18
CASSRQLENTEAFF
TGTGCCAGCTCTCGACAGCTTGAGAACACTGAAGCTTTCTTT
>TRBJ2-2|NA|TRBD2|TRBV10-2
CASSDPLLADRTGELFF
TGCGCCAGCAGTGACCCTCTACTAGCGGACCGTACCGGGGAGCTGTTTTTT
>TRBJ2-5|NA|NA|TRBV12-3/TRBV12-4
CASSPLRQGETQYF
TGTGCCAGCAGTCCCTTACGGCAGGGTGAGACCCAGTACTTC
>TRBJ2-4|NA|NA|TRBV12-3/TRBV12-4
CASSASRVAKNIQYF
TGTGCCAGCAGTGCCAGTCGGGTAGCCAAAAACATTCAGTACTTC
>TRBJ2-3|few|NA|TRBV5-1
CASSLDRGGKYF
TGCGCCAGCAGCTTGGACAGGGGAGGCAAGTATTTT
>TRBJ2-2|NA|NA|TRBV18
CASSPMSPNTGELVF
TGTGCCAGCTCACCCATGAGCCCGAACACCGGGGAGCTGGTTTTT
>TRBJ2-1|few|NA|TRBV6-1
CASSEIGEAEQFF
TGTGCCAGCAGTGAAATAGGGGAGGCTGAGCAGTTCTTC
>TRBJ1-2|few|NA|TRBV20-1
CSASDSRNGYTF
TGCAGTGCTAGCGATTCTCGGAACGGCTACACCTTC
>TRBJ2-5|NA|NA|TRBV5-6
CASSFREPYQETQYF
TGTGCCAGCAGCTTTCGGGAACCGTACCAAGAGACCCAGTACTTC
>TRBJ2-5|many|NA|TRBV6-1
CASSVTKYQETQYF
TGTGCCAGCAGTGTTACTAAGTACCAAGAGACCCAGTACTTC
>TRBJ1-1|NA|NA|TRBV4-1
CASSQDFHLGTPFYTEAFF
TGCGCCAGCAGCCAAGATTTCCACCTAGGGACACCATTTTACACTGAAGCTTTCTTT
>TRBJ2-7|NA|NA|TRBV18
CASSPQSTEQYF
TGTGCCAGCTCACCACAGTCCACCGAGCAGTACTTC
>TRBJ2-1|NA|NA|TRBV4-3
CASSQELGQKNEQFF
TGCGCCAGCAGCCAAGAATTGGGGCAGAAAAATGAGCAGTTCTTC
>TRBJ1-1|many|NA|TRBV5-1
CASSFLHHTEAFF
TGCGCCAGCAGCTTTTTACACCACACTGAAGCTTTCTTT
>TRBJ2-3|few|NA|TRBV10-3
CAIAGGTDTQYF
TGTGCCATCGCAGGTGGAACAGATACGCAGTATTTT
>TRBJ2-3|many|TRBD2|TRBV6-5
CASSSDRGGITDTQYF
TGTGCCAGCAGTTCCGACCGCGGGGGGATCACAGATACGCAGTATTTT
>TRBJ2-3|many|TRBD1|TRBV28
CASSPTGSQSTDTQYF
TGTGCCAGCAGTCCGACAGGGTCACAATCCACAGATACGCAGTATTTT
>TRBJ2-2|NA|TRBD2|TRBV7-3
CASSLSVGLAQTGELFF
TGTGCCAGCAGCTTAAGTGTGGGACTAGCCCAAACCGGGGAGCTGTTTTTT
>TRBJ2-1|many|NA|TRBV12-3/TRBV12-4
CASSFFPQGGHEQFF
TGTGCCAGCAGTTTTTTTCCCCAGGGAGGTCATGAGCAGTTCTTC
>TRBJ1-1|many|NA|TRBV10-3
CAISPGTSMNTEAFF
TGTGCCATCAGTCCCGGGACGTCCATGAACACTGAAGCTTTCTTT
>TRBJ2-1|NA|TRBD2|TRBV5-1
CASSFGSGGSSYNEQFF
TGCGCCAGCAGCTTCGGCAGCGGGGGTAGCTCCTACAATGAGCAGTTCTTC
>TRBJ1-5|NA|TRBD1|TRBV12-3/TRBV12-4
CASSSYRGSNQPQHF
TGTGCCAGCAGCTCCTACAGGGGTAGCAATCAGCCCCAGCATTTT
>TRBJ2-7|few|NA|TRBV4-3
CASSQDPQGGRPPHEQYF
TGCGCCAGCAGCCAAGACCCGCAGGGCGGGCGGCCACCCCACGAGCAGTACTTC
>TRBJ2-7|NA|NA|TRBV20-1
CSAPTRGGYEQYF
TGCAGTGCTCCGACAAGAGGGGGCTACGAGCAGTACTTC
>TRBJ2-3|many|TRBD2|TRBV20-1
CSASGLATSTDTQYF
TGCAGTGCTAGCGGACTAGCGACCAGCACAGATACGCAGTATTTT
>TRBJ2-3|few|TRBD1|TRBV6-1
CASSRRGHRGPTTDTQYF
TGTGCCAGCAGTCGCCGGGGCCACAGGGGGCCCACTACAGATACGCAGTATTTT